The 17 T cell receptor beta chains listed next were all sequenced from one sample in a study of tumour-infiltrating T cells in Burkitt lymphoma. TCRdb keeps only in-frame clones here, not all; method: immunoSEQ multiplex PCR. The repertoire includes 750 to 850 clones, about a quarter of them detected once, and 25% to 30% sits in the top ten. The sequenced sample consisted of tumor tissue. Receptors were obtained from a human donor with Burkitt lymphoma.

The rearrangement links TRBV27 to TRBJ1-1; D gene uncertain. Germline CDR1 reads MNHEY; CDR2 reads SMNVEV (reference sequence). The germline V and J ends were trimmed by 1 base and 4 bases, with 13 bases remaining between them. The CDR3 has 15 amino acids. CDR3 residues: CASSLWGEKVTEAFF. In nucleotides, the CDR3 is TGTGCCAGCAGTTTATGGGGTGAAAAGGTCACTGAAGCTTTCTTT.

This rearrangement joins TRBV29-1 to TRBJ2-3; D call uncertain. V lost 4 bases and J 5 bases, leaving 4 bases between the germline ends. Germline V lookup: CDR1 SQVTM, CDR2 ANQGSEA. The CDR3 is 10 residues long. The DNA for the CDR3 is TGCAGCGTTGGGGGAGATACGCAGTATTTT. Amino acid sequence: CSVGGDTQYF.

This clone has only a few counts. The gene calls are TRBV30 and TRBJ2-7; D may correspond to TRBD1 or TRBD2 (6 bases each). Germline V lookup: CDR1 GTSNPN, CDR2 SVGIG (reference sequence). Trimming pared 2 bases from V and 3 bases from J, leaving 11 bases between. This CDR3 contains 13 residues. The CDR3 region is CAWSIGGHYEQYF. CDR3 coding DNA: TGTGCCTGGAGTATTGGGGGGCACTACGAGCAGTACTTC.

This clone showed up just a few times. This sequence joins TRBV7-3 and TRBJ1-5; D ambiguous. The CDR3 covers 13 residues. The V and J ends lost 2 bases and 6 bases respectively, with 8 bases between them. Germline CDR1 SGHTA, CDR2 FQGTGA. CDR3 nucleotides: TGTGCCAGCAGCTTAGCATACGGTCAGCCCCAGCATTTT. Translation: CASSLAYGQPQHF.

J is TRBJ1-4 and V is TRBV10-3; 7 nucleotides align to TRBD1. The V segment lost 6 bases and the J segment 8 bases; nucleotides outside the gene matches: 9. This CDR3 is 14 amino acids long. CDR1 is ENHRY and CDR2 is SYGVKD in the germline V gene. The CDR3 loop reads CAISDPDRDEKLFF. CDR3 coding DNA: TGTGCCATCAGCGACCCCGACAGGGACGAAAAACTGTTTTTT.

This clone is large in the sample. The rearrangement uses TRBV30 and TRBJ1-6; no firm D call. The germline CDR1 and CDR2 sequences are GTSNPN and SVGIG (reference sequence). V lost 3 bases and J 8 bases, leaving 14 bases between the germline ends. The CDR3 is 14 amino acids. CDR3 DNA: TGTGCCTGGAGCTTGTTAGATAGGGATTCACCCCTCCACTTT. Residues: CAWSLLDRDSPLHF.

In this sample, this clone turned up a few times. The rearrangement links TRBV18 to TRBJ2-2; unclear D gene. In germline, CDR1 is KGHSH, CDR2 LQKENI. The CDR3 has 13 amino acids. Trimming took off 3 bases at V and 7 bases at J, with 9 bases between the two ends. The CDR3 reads CASSPGRYGELFF. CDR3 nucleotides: TGTGCCAGCTCACCGGGCCGCTACGGGGAGCTGTTTTTT.

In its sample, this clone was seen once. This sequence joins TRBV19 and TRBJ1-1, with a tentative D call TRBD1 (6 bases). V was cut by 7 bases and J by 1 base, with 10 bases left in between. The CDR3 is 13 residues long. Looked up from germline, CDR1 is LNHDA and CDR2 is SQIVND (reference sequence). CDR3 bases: TGTGCCAGTACCTCGACAGGGAACACTGAAGCTTTCTTT. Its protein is CASTSTGNTEAFF.

The CDR3 loop reads CASSSGGDVSYEQYF. The DNA for the CDR3 is TGTGCCAGCAGCTCCGGGGGGGACGTCTCCTACGAGCAGTACTTC. J is TRBJ2-7 and V is TRBV7-8; TRBD2 aligns across 8 bases. This CDR3 region has 15 residues. The V segment lost 4 bases and the J segment 0 bases; nucleotides outside the gene matches: 5. The V gene's germline CDR1 is SGHVS and CDR2 FQNEAQ.

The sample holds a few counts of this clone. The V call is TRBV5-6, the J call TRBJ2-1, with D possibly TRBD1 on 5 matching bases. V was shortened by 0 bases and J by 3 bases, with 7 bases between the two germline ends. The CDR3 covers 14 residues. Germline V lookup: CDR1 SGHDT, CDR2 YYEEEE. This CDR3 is CASSLVRGYNEQFF. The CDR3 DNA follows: TGTGCCAGCAGCTTGGTAAGGGGCTACAATGAGCAGTTCTTC.

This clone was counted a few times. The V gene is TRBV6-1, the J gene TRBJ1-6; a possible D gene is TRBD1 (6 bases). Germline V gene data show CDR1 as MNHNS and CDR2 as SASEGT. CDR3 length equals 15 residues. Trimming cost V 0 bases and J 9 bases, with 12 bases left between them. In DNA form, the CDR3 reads TGTGCCAGCAGTGAAGCTCCGGGGGGCTCTTCACCCCTCCACTTT. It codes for CASSEAPGGSSPLHF.

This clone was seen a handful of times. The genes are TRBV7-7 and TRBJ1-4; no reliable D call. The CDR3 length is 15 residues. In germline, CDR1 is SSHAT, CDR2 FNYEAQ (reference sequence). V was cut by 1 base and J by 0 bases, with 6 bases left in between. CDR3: CASSLGLSTNEKLFF. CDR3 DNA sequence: TGTGCCAGCAGCTTAGGACTATCAACTAATGAAAAACTGTTTTTT.

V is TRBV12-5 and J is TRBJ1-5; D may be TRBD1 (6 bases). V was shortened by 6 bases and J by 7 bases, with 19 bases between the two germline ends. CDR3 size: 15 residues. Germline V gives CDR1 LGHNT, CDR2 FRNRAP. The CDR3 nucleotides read TGTGCTAGTGGGCCGACAGGCCCCCTTTTGCAGCCCCAGCATTTT. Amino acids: CASGPTGPLLQPQHF.

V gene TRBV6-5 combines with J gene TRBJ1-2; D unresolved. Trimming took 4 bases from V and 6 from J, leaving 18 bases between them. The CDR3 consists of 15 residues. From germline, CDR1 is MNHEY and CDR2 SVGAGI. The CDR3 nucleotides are TGTGCCAGCAGTTTGCCGGGTACCTCGATGGATGGCTACACCTTC. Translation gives CASSLPGTSMDGYTF.

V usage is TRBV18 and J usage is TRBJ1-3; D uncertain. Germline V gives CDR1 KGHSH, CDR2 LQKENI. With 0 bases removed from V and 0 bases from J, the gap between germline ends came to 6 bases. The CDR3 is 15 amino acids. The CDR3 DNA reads TGTGCCAGCTCACCACCTACGGCCTCTGGAAACACCATATATTTT. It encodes CASSPPTASGNTIYF.

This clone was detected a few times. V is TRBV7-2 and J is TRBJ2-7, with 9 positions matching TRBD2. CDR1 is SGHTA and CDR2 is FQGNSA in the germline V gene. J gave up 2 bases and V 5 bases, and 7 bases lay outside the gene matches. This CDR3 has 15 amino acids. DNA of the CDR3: TGTGCCAGCAGCCAGGCTCGCGGGGGGGCCTACGAGCAGTACTTC. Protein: CASSQARGGAYEQYF.

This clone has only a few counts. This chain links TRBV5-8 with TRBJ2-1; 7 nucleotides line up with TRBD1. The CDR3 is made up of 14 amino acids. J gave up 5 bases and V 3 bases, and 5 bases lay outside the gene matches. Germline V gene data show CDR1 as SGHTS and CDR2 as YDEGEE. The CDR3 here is CASSWGTEHNEQFF. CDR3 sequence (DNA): TGTGCCAGCAGCTGGGGGACAGAGCACAATGAGCAGTTCTTC.